This T cell receptor beta chain originates from a study of identical twins. TCRdb called the 5' RACE reads again in MiXCR, with one record for every CDR3 protein. The table has approximately 500,000 distinct CDR3 sequences, more than 20% seen once. Germline loops: CDR1 SGHAT, CDR2 FQNNGV. V lost 5 bases and J 16 bases, leaving 18 bases between the germline ends. This CDR3 contains 12 residues. A note on this clonotype: The target antigen is unknown.

Whole-study findings and limits: Modelling approaches yielded underestimates of out-of-frame TCR alpha sharing between monozygotic twins. Partial confounding of zero-insertion analyses by invariant MAIT and iNKT cells was possible.

The sample was also reused in another study, on T cells expressing NK-cell markers. That study reports: Sorting was limited to alpha-beta TCR-expressing T cells with an anti-gamma-delta TCR antibody in several experiments.

Sequencing was done on a sample of CD4+ T cells sorted from blood. The V gene is TRBV11-2, the J gene TRBJ2-1, with D perhaps TRBD1 (6 bases). The receptor comes from a woman under 30 in good health. The CDR3 DNA follows: TGTGCCAGCAGCCCGAACAGGGATTGGCAATTCTTC. This sequence encodes CASSPNRDWQFF.